A selection of T cell receptor beta chains follows, all from one sample in a study of OX40 agonist ivuxolimab in advanced cancers. The repertoire was sequenced with immunoSEQ multiplex PCR; TCRdb's copy has only in-frame clones and lacks some. There are 65,000 to 85,000 clones in the sample; about 87% occur only once, and around 0.53% lies in the top ten. The specimen comprised CD4+ or CD8+ T cells sorted from blood, sampled in a trial of the OX40 agonist ivuxolimab. These receptors came from an adult with an advanced solid tumor such as melanoma, head and neck, liver or kidney cancer. Each CDR3 is given with its conserved first and last residue. D genes are given only for firm matches. Only part of the rows carry a size: once, few, many, or a class if the clone is expanded.

v_gene	d_gene	j_gene	abundance	CDR3nt	CDR3aa
TRBV18	NA	TRBJ1-2	NA	TGTGCCAGCTCATCGATATCAGTCGTCACCGTCATTTCGTCGGGGGGAGGTGGCTACACCTTC	CASSSISVVTVISSGGGGYTF
TRBV5-4	NA	TRBJ2-1	NA	TGTGCCAGCAGCTTGGGACCCAATGAGCAGTTCTTC	CASSLGPNEQFF
TRBV11-2	TRBD2	TRBJ2-3	NA	TGTGCCAGCAGCCGTAGCGGGGGCATGGCAGATACGCAGTATTTT	CASSRSGGMADTQYF
TRBV15	NA	TRBJ2-5	once	TGTGCCACCAGCAGAGGGGGGGATACAGGGCAAGAGACCCAGTACTTC	CATSRGGDTGQETQYF
TRBV5-1	TRBD2	TRBJ2-7	NA	TGCGCCAGCAGCTTGGAAAGCGGGGGGACCTACGAGCAGTACTTC	CASSLESGGTYEQYF
TRBV7-9	NA	TRBJ1-2	NA	TGTGCCAGCAGCCCGGGAGTGGGGGAGGTTGGCTATGGCTACACCTTC	CASSPGVGEVGYGYTF
TRBV7-2	NA	TRBJ1-2	NA	TGTGCCAGCAGCTCGCGGGGGGGCCACTATGGCTACACCTTC	CASSSRGGHYGYTF
TRBV7-3	TRBD2	TRBJ2-7	NA	TGTGCCAGCAGCCTCCTAGCGGGGGCAACCTACGAGCAGTACTTC	CASSLLAGATYEQYF
TRBV2	TRBD1	TRBJ1-2	NA	TGTGCCAGCAGTGAACCCCGACAGGGTATCGGCTACACCTTC	CASSEPRQGIGYTF
TRBV7-9	TRBD1	TRBJ1-4	NA	TGTGCCAGCAGCTTACGACAGGGAGATGAAAAACTGTTTTTT	CASSLRQGDEKLFF
TRBV19	NA	TRBJ1-5	few	TGTGCCAGTAGTATGGGTCAGTTCAATCAGCCCCAGCATTTT	CASSMGQFNQPQHF
TRBV4-1	NA	TRBJ1-2	NA	TGCGCCAGCAGCCCGGGGACCGGGTACTACACCTTC	CASSPGTGYYTF
TRBV29-1	TRBD2	TRBJ2-1	NA	TGCAGCGTTGCAGCGGGGGGGCCTAATGAGCAGTTCTTC	CSVAAGGPNEQFF
TRBV5-6	NA	TRBJ1-5	once	TGTGCCAGCAGCTTGTCCGGGCTGGCCGGGAGGCCCCAGCATTTT	CASSLSGLAGRPQHF
TRBV5-5	TRBD1	TRBJ1-6	few	TGTGCCAGCAGCTTGGCCGGGACAGTGAATTCACCCCTCCACTTT	CASSLAGTVNSPLHF
TRBV6-1	TRBD1	TRBJ1-2	NA	TGTGCCAGCCGTGTGGACAGGGACTATGGCTACACCTTC	CASRVDRDYGYTF
TRBV10-2	NA	TRBJ2-5	NA	TGCGCCAGCATGGATGGGGGCCGCGAGACCCAGTACTTC	CASMDGGRETQYF
TRBV4-1	NA	TRBJ1-4	NA	TGCGCCAGCAGCACCCAACAGGGATCGGAAAAACTGTTTTTT	CASSTQQGSEKLFF
TRBV7-8	TRBD1	TRBJ2-5	once	TGTGCCAGCAGCTCCGTAGGGGGGACAGGGTTTGAGACCCAGTACTTC	CASSSVGGTGFETQYF
TRBV20-1	NA	TRBJ2-5	NA	TGCAGTGCTAAGGGCGTGGAGACCCAGTACTTC	CSAKGVETQYF
TRBV6-6	NA	TRBJ1-1	once	TGTGCCAGCAGCTGGGGACTCCGGGACACTGAAGCTTTCTTT	CASSWGLRDTEAFF
TRBV10-3	NA	TRBJ2-7	NA	TGTGCCATCAGTGAGTCTGTCGTCGTCGGGACTCCTCAGTACTTC	CAISESVVVGTPQYF
TRBV10-1	NA	TRBJ1-1	NA	TGCGCCAGCACTGACGGGAACACTGAAGCTTTCTTT	CASTDGNTEAFF
TRBV7-2	NA	TRBJ1-2	NA	TGTGCCAGCAGCTCCCAACTCGGGGCCCACGAATTCTATGGCTACACCTTC	CASSSQLGAHEFYGYTF
TRBV7-9	TRBD1	TRBJ2-7	NA	TGTGCCAGCAGCTTAGGGGGGCAGGGGGCATACGAGCAGTACTTC	CASSLGGQGAYEQYF
TRBV10-1	TRBD1	TRBJ2-1	few	TGCGCCAGCAGTGAGTCGATGGGACAGGGCTTTCGTGAGCAGTTCTTC	CASSESMGQGFREQFF
TRBV7-7	NA	TRBJ2-5	NA	TGTGCTAGCAGCTTGCGCCCTACGGAGCAAGAGACCCAGTACTTC	CASSLRPTEQETQYF
TRBV28	NA	TRBJ1-5	NA	TGTGCCAGCAGTTTAGGGTCATATCAGCCCCAGCATTTT	CASSLGSYQPQHF
TRBV6-5	TRBD1	TRBJ2-2	NA	TGTGCCAGCAGGTTGACAGGGGGCGACACCGGGGAGCTGTTTTTT	CASRLTGGDTGELFF
TRBV27	NA	TRBJ2-7	once	TGTGCCAGCAGTCGCAGTGGGGTTTTCTCCTACGAGCAGTACTTC	CASSRSGVFSYEQYF
TRBV27	NA	TRBJ1-1	NA	TGTGCCAGCAGTTTCTCTCTCAGGGAGGCCACTGAAGCTTTCTTT	CASSFSLREATEAFF
TRBV19	NA	TRBJ1-6	NA	TGTGCCAGCAGATCAGGAGAGGTCGGTTCACCCCTCCACTTT	CASRSGEVGSPLHF
TRBV7-8	NA	TRBJ1-3	NA	TGTGCCAGCAGCTTGAAGGGGTTCAACGGGCCAGGAAACACCATATATTTT	CASSLKGFNGPGNTIYF
TRBV5-1	NA	TRBJ1-4	NA	TGCGCCAGCAGCTTACGTTTGGCCTCGGCTAATGAAAAACTGTTTTTT	CASSLRLASANEKLFF
TRBV10-3	NA	TRBJ1-1	NA	TGTGCCATCAGCGGACCCGCTACAGGAAACACTGAAGCTTTCTTT	CAISGPATGNTEAFF
TRBV5-4	NA	TRBJ1-4	NA	TGTGCCAGCTCCGGGGCAGACAATGAAAAACTGTTTTTT	CASSGADNEKLFF
TRBV6-5	TRBD2	TRBJ2-3	NA	TGTGCCAGCAGTTACTCGGGGCGGGGGGCGGCAGATACGCAGTATTTT	CASSYSGRGAADTQYF
TRBV18	NA	TRBJ2-2	NA	TGTGCCAGCTCACCACCCACGAACACCGGGGAGCTGTTTTTT	CASSPPTNTGELFF
TRBV5-5	TRBD2	TRBJ2-5	NA	TGTGCCAGCAGCTTTGGCTCTCTAGCGGACCGGGAGACCCAGTACTTC	CASSFGSLADRETQYF
TRBV5-1	NA	TRBJ2-2	NA	TGCGCCAGCAGCTTGCCCGGGGAGCTGTTTTTT	CASSLPGELFF
TRBV18	TRBD1	TRBJ1-4	once	TGTGCCAGCTCACCCCGACAGGGGTCGTTGGAAAAACTGTTTTTT	CASSPRQGSLEKLFF
TRBV7-2	NA	TRBJ1-1	NA	TGTGCCAGCAGCTACCAAGGACAGAACACTGAAGCTTTCTTT	CASSYQGQNTEAFF
TRBV15	TRBD1	TRBJ2-1	NA	TGTGCCACCAGCAGAGATGAGGGGACAGGGGGGTATCATGAGCAGTTCTTC	CATSRDEGTGGYHEQFF
TRBV29-1	NA	TRBJ2-2	many	TGCAGCGTTGCACAGCCGAACACCGGGGAGCTGTTTTTT	CSVAQPNTGELFF
TRBV12-5	NA	TRBJ1-2	once	TGTGCTAGTGGTTTGAATAGGGGTCTACGCCGAGCTAACTATGGCTACACCTTC	CASGLNRGLRRANYGYTF
TRBV18	NA	TRBJ2-6	NA	TGTGCCAGCTCCCCCCAGGGGAGACTGATCTCTGGGGCCAACGTCCTGACTTTC	CASSPQGRLISGANVLTF
TRBV5-1	TRBD2	TRBJ2-7	NA	TGCGCCAGCAGCTTGTCACTCGGCGGGGGTTCCTACGAGCAGTACTTC	CASSLSLGGGSYEQYF
TRBV6-1	TRBD1	TRBJ1-2	NA	TGTGCCAGCAGAATGGGACAGTCGGTCTATGGCTACACCTTC	CASRMGQSVYGYTF
TRBV7-8	TRBD2	TRBJ2-2	NA	TGTGCCAGCAGCTTCACCCTCCGTGGCGGGGGGACTCTGAACACCGGGGAGCTGTTTTTT	CASSFTLRGGGTLNTGELFF
TRBV5-4	TRBD1	TRBJ2-2	NA	TGTGCCAGCAGCTTGACAGGGGATGGCGGGGAGCTGTTTTTT	CASSLTGDGGELFF
TRBV30	TRBD2	TRBJ2-1	once	TGTGCCTGGAGTGTATCGGCTAGCGGGGAGCAGTTCTTC	CAWSVSASGEQFF